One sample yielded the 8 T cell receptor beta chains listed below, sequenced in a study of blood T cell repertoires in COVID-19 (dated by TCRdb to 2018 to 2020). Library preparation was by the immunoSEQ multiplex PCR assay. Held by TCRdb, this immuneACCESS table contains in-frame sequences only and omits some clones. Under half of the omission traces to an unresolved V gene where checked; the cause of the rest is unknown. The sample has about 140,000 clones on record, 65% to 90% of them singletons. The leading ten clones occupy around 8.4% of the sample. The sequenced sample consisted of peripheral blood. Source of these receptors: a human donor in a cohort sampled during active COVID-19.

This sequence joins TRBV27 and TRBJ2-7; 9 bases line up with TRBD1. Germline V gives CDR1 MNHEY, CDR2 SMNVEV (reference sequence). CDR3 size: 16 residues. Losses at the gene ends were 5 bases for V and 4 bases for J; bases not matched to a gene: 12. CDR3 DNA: TGTGCCAGCAGTCTAACCGACGGGACAGGGACTTACGAGCAGTACTTC. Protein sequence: CASSLTDGTGTYEQYF.

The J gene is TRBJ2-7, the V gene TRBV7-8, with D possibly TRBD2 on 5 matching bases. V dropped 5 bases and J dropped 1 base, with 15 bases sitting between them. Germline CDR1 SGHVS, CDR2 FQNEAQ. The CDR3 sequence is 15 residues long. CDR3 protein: CASSNRVGESYEQYF. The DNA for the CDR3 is TGTGCCAGCAGCAACCGAGTGGGAGAATCCTACGAGCAGTACTTC.

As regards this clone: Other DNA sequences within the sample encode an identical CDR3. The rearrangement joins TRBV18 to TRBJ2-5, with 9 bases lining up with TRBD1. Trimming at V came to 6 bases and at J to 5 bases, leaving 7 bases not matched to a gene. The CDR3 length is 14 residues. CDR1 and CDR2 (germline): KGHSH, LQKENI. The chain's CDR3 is CASSPGQGGETQYF. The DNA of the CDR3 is TGTGCCAGCTCTCCGGGACAGGGAGGGGAGACCCAGTACTTC.

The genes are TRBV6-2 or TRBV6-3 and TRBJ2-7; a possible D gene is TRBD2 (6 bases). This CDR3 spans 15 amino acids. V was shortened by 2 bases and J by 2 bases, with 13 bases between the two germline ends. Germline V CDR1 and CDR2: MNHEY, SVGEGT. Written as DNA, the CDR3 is TGTGCCAGCAGTTACGGAGGGGCGGAGGCCTACGAGCAGTACTTC. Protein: CASSYGGAEAYEQYF.

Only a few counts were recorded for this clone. The chain's CDR3 is CASKSSNSNQPQHF. CDR3 coding DNA: TGTGCCAGCAAATCATCTAATAGCAATCAGCCCCAGCATTTT. The gene calls are TRBV2 and TRBJ1-5; no reliable D call. The germline V gene encodes CDR1 SNHLY and CDR2 FYNNEI. Deletions cut 7 bases from V and 0 bases from J, with 10 bases between. This CDR3 region has 14 residues.

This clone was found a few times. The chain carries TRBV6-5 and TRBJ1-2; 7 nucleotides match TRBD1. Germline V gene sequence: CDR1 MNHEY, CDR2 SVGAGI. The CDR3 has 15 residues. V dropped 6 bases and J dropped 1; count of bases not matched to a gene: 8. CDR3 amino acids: CASRPPGQLNYGYTF. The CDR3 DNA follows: TGTGCCAGCAGGCCACCGGGACAGCTTAACTATGGCTACACCTTC.

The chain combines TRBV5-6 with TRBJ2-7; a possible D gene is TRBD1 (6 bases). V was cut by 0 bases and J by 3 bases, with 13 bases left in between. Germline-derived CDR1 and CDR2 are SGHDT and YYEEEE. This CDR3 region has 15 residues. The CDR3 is CASSLDPRGNYEQYF. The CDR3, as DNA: TGTGCCAGCAGCTTGGATCCCAGGGGAAACTACGAGCAGTACTTC.

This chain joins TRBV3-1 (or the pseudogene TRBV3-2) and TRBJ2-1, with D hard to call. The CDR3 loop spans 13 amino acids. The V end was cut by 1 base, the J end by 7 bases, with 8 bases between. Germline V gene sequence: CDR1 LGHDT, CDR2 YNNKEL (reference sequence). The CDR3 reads CASSQALKNEQFF. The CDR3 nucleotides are TGTGCCAGCAGCCAAGCTTTAAAAAATGAGCAGTTCTTC.